This T cell receptor beta chain was obtained from a study of T cell changes during pregnancy in multiple sclerosis. Some clones are missing from TCRdb's copy, which holds only in-frame ones; the method was immunoSEQ multiplex PCR. The data hold about 83,000 clones, with roughly 95% observed a single time. The CDR3 runs 16 residues. Germline V gene lookup returns CDR1 PRHDT and CDR2 FYEKMQ (reference sequence). V was trimmed by 4 bases and J by 5 bases, leaving 20 bases between them. The TCR originated in a female donor with multiple sclerosis, enrolled in a pregnancy study. The material sequenced was peripheral blood, taken in the second trimester of pregnancy. The chain has TRBV13 and TRBJ1-1; a possible D gene is TRBD1 (5 bases). The CDR3 bases are TGTGCCAGCAGCTCCCGGATCAGGGTAGTTTTTACTGAAGCTTTCTTT. Protein: CASSSRIRVVFTEAFF.